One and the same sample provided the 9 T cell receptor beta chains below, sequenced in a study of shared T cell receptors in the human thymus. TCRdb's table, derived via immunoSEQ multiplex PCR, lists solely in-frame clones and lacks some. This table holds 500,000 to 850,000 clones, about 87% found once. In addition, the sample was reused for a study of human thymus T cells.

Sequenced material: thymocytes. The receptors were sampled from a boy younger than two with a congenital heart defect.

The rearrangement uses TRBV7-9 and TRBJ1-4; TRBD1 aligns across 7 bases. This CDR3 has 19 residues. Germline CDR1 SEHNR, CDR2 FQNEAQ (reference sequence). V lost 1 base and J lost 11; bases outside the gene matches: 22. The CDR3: CASSLEEPRQGYSLNKLFF. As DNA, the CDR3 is TGTGCCAGCAGCTTAGAGGAGCCCCGACAGGGATATTCCTTGAATAAACTGTTTTTT.

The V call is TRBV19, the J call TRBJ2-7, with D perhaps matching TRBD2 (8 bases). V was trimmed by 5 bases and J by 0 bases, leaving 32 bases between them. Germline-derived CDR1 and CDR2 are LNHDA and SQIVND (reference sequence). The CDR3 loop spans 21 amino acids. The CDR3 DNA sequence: TGTGCCAGTAGTTCCACGGGGGGACAGCCAGAACTAGCGGTCCGCTCCTACGAGCAGTACTTC. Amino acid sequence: CASSSTGGQPELAVRSYEQYF. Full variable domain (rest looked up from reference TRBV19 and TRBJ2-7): DGGITQSPKYLFRKEGQNVTLSCEQNLNHDAMYWYRQDPGQGLRLIYYSQIVNDFQKGDIAEGYSVSREKKESFPLTVTSAQKNPTAFYLCASSSTGGQPELAVRSYEQYFGPGTRLTVT.

CDR3 DNA sequence: TGCGCCAGCGACCTACAGGGGCCAAAAAACATTCAGTACTTC. Amino acids: CASDLQGPKNIQYF. V gene TRBV23-1 combines with J gene TRBJ2-4, with 7 bases matching TRBD1. TRBV23-1 is identified as an open reading frame with a role that is uncertain. CDR3 length: 14 amino acids. With 8 bases clipped from V and 4 bases from J, the junction kept 8 bases outside the gene matches.

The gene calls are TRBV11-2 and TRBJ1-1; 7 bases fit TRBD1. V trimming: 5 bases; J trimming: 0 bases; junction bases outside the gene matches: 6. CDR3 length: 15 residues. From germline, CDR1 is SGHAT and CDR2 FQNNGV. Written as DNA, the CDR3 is TGTGCCAGCAGCGCACACAGGGGTATGAACACTGAAGCTTTCTTT. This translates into CASSAHRGMNTEAFF.

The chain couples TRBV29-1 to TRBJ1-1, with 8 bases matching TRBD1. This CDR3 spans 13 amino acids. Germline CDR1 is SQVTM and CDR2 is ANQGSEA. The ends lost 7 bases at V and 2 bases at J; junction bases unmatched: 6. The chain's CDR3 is CSAGTGANTEAFF. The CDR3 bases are TGCAGCGCCGGGACAGGCGCAAACACTGAAGCTTTCTTT.

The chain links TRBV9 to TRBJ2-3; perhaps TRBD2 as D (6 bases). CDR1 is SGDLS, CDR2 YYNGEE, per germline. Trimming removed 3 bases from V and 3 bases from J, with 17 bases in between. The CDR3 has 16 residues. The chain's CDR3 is CASSARPAGTTDTQYF. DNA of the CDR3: TGTGCCAGCAGCGCCCGGCCAGCGGGCACTACAGATACGCAGTATTTT. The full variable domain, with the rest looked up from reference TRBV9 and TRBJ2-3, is DSGVTQTPKHLITATGQRVTLRCSPRSGDLSVYWYQQSLDQGLQFLIQYYNGEERAKGNILERFSAQQFPDLHSELNLSSLELGDSALYFCASSARPAGTTDTQYFGPGTRLTVL.

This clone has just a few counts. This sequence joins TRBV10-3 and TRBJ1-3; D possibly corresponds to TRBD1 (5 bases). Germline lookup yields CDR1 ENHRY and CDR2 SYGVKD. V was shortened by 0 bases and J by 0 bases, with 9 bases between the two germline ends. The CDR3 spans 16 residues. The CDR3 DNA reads TGTGCCATCAGTGAGTCTGACAGCTACTCTGGAAACACCATATATTTT. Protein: CAISESDSYSGNTIYF.

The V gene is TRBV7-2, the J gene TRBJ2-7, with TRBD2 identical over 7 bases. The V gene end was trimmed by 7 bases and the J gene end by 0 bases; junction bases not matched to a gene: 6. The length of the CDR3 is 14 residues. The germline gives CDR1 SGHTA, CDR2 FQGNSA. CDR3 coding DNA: TGTGCCAGCACCCTATCTAGCGGCTCCTACGAGCAGTACTTC. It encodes CASTLSSGSYEQYF.

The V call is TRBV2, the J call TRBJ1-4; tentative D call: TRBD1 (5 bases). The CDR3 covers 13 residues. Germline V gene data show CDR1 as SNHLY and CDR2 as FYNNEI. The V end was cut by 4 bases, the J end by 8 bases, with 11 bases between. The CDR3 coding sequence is TGTGCCAGCAGTGGGGACGGAGGGGAAAAACTGTTTTTT. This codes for CASSGDGGEKLFF.